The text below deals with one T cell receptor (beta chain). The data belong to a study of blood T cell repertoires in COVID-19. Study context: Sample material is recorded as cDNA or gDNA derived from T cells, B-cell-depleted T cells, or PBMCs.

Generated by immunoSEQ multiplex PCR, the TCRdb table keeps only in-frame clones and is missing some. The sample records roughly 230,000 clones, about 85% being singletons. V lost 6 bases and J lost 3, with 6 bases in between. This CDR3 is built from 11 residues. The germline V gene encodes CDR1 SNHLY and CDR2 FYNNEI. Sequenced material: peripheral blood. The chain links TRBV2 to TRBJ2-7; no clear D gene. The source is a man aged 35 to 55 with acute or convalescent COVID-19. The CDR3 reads CASSPNYEQYF. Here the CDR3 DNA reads TGTGCCAGCAGCCCAAACTACGAGCAGTACTTC.